The T cell receptor (beta chain) under discussion was sequenced for a study of T-cell reconstitution after alpha-beta-depleted transplantation in children. The CDR3 sequence is 13 residues long. Germline assignment: CDR1 SEHNR and CDR2 FQNEAQ (reference sequence). V dropped 3 bases and J dropped 5 bases, with 10 bases sitting between them. Whole-study results and caveats: Some patients' high day-60 TCRbeta diversity was attributed to recipient cells surviving conditioning. Newly made T cells mostly supplied T-cell counts and diversity one year after transplant. At around two months after transplant, the alpha-beta T cells were reportedly derived from several hundred expanded clones that came from non-depleted graft cells.

Unique molecular identifiers were built into the TCRbeta library. TCRdb re-called the PCR reads through MiXCR, storing one row per CDR3 protein. The data contain approximately 300,000 distinct CDR3 sequences, over 9.5% of them seen just once; the ten biggest clones take up roughly 7.1%. This clonotype was observed at least ten times. Its antigen is still unknown. The gene calls are TRBV7-9 and TRBJ2-5; D is unclear. This TCR was sampled from a boy under three years old with acute myeloid leukemia, due to receive a stem cell transplant. Source: PBMCs, taken before TCRalphabeta/CD19-depleted stem cell transplant. CDR3 in amino acids: CASSFPSVETQYF. In DNA, the CDR3 is TGTGCCAGCAGCTTCCCCTCGGTGGAGACCCAGTACTTC. Together with reference TRBV7-9 and TRBJ2-5, the CDR3 gives the full variable domain: DTGVSQNPRHKITKRGQNVTFRCDPISEHNRLYWYRQTLGQGPEFLTYFQNEAQLEKSRLLSDRFSAERPKGSFSTLEIQRTEQGDSAMYLCASSFPSVETQYFGPGTRLLVL.